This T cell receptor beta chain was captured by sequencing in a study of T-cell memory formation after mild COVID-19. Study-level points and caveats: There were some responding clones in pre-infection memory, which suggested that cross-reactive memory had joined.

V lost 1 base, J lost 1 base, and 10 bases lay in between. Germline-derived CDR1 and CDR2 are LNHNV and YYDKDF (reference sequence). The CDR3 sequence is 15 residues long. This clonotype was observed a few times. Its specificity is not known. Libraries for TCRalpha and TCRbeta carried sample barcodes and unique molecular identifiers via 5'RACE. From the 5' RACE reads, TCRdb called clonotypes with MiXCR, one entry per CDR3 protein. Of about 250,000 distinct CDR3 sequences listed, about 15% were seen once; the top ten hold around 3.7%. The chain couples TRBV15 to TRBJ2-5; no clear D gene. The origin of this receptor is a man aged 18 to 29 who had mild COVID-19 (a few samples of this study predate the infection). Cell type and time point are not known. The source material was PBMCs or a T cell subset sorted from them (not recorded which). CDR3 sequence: CATSRGVGGQETQYF. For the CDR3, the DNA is TGTGCCACCAGCAGAGGAGTGGGTGGCCAAGAGACCCAGTACTTC. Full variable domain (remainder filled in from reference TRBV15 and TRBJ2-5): DAMVIQNPRYQVTQFGKPVTLSCSQTLNHNVMYWYQQKSSQAPKLLFHYYDKDFNNEADTPDNFQSRRPNTSFCFLDIRSPGLGDTAMYLCATSRGVGGQETQYFGPGTRLLVL.